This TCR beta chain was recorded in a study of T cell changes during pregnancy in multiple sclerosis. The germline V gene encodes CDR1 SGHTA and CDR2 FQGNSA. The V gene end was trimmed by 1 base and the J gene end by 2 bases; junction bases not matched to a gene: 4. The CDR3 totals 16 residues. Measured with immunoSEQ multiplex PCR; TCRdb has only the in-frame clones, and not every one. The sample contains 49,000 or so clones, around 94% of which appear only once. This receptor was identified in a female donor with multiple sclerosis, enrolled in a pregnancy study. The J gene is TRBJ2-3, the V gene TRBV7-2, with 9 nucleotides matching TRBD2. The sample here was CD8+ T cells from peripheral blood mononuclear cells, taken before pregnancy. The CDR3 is CASSLGASGVTDTQYF. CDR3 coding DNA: TGTGCCAGCAGCTTAGGAGCTAGCGGGGTCACAGATACGCAGTATTTT.